Listed below are T cell receptor beta chains from one sample, sequenced in a study of molecular identifiers for immune sequencing clone quantification. TCRdb used MiXCR to reprocess the PCR reads, holding one entry per CDR3 protein. The sample includes about half a million distinct CDR3 sequences, around 23% seen only once; the top ten take 0.76%. The specimen was naive CD8+ T cells from blood, with Jurkat cell RNA spiked in. All receptors derive from a human donor in good health. Some libraries in this study had Jurkat cell RNA spiked in. The CDR3 runs from the conserved cysteine through the conserved F or W. The D gene is left open where the match is weak. Clone size is not always given. Where it is, it says once, few, many or a class for expanded clones.

.	TRBV7-9	many	TRBJ2-7	CASSLAGVEQYF	TGTGCCAGCAGCTTAGCGGGTGTCGAGCAGTACTTC
.	TRBV7-2	many	TRBJ2-3	CAGRGGFTDTQYF	TGTGCAGGGCGGGGAGGCTTCACAGATACGCAGTATTTT
.	TRBV19	few	TRBJ1-2	CASSMSFWDIEDYGYTF	TGTGCCAGTAGTATGAGTTTTTGGGACATAGAAGACTATGGCTACACCTTC
.	TRBV19	many	TRBJ2-3	CASSLLLADTQYF	TGTGCCAGTAGTTTGCTTCTCGCAGATACGCAGTATTTT
TRBD2	TRBV7-2	many	TRBJ2-2	CASSPLDRGGGTGELFF	TGTGCCAGCAGCCCCCTCGATCGTGGGGGGGGGACCGGGGAGCTGTTTTTT
.	TRBV4-1	many	TRBJ1-2	CASSQDPVGRTNYGYTF	TGCGCCAGCAGCCAAGATCCGGTAGGGCGAACGAACTATGGCTACACCTTC
.	TRBV2	few	TRBJ2-7	CASSEFGGGWYEQYF	TGTGCCAGCAGTGAATTCGGGGGAGGCTGGTACGAGCAGTACTTC
.	TRBV5-1	.	TRBJ2-1	CASSSVWAFEQFF	TGCGCCAGCAGCTCCGTTTGGGCATTTGAGCAGTTCTTC
TRBD2	TRBV27	few	TRBJ2-7	CASKQAGGPYEQYF	TGTGCCAGCAAACAGGCGGGGGGGCCTTACGAGCAGTACTTC
.	TRBV12-3/TRBV12-4	few	TRBJ1-1	CASSLGEDTEAFF	TGTGCCAGCAGTTTGGGGGAGGACACTGAAGCTTTCTTT
.	TRBV25-1	.	TRBJ2-2	CAIGAGELFF	TGTGCCATAGGAGCGGGGGAGCTGTTTTTT
TRBD2	TRBV5-6	many	TRBJ2-7	CASSFGGLADEYEQYF	TGTGCCAGCAGCTTTGGGGGACTAGCGGACGAATACGAGCAGTACTTC
TRBD2	TRBV19	.	TRBJ2-1	CASSISSSGIYNEQFF	TGTGCCAGTAGTATCTCATCTAGCGGGATCTACAATGAGCAGTTCTTC
TRBD1	TRBV24-1	many	TRBJ2-2	CATAVTGAGELFF	TGTGCCACCGCCGTGACAGGGGCCGGGGAGCTGTTTTTT
.	TRBV4-1	many	TRBJ2-7	CASSQGGYEQYF	TGCGCCAGCAGCCAAGGAGGGTACGAGCAGTACTTC
TRBD2	TRBV20-1	few	TRBJ2-7	CSARDGGTSSYEQYF	TGCAGTGCTAGAGATGGAGGGACTAGCTCCTACGAGCAGTACTTC
.	TRBV6-1	.	TRBJ2-7	CASSENRLQYF	TGTGCCAGCAGTGAAAATAGGTTGCAGTACTTC
.	TRBV20-1	.	TRBJ2-7	CSARPAHPSYEQYF	TGCAGTGCTCGCCCGGCGCATCCCTCCTACGAGCAGTACTTC
.	TRBV7-3	few	TRBJ2-1	CASSLIQTSYNEQFF	TGTGCCAGCAGCTTAATTCAGACGTCCTACAATGAGCAGTTCTTC
.	TRBV4-3	many	TRBJ1-2	CASSQDTGNYGYTF	TGCGCCAGCAGCCAAGATACAGGCAACTATGGCTACACCTTC
.	TRBV27	many	TRBJ2-7	CAAGSTYEQYF	TGTGCCGCGGGGAGTACCTACGAGCAGTACTTC
.	TRBV20-1	many	TRBJ2-7	CSARGLSGSAYEQYF	TGCAGTGCTAGAGGGCTGTCGGGTTCGGCCTACGAGCAGTACTTC
.	TRBV6-2/TRBV6-3	many	TRBJ2-7	CASSSTTSKGGSEQYF	TGTGCCAGCAGTTCGACGACATCTAAAGGAGGGTCCGAGCAGTACTTC
.	TRBV20-1	.	TRBJ2-7	CSARGVGYEQYF	TGCAGTGCTAGAGGGGTCGGGTACGAGCAGTACTTC
.	TRBV4-1	few	TRBJ2-3	CASSQDGWRRTDTQYF	TGCGCCAGCAGCCAAGATGGGTGGAGGCGCACAGATACGCAGTATTTT
.	TRBV7-8	many	TRBJ1-5	CASSLVDNQPQHF	TGTGCCAGCAGCTTAGTGGACAATCAGCCCCAGCATTTT
.	TRBV30	.	TRBJ2-6	CAWSVAEPGPMTF	TGTGCCTGGAGTGTAGCGGAGCCGGGCCCTATGACTTTC
.	TRBV7-8	many	TRBJ2-7	CASSSGLTSSYEQYF	TGTGCCAGCAGCTCCGGGCTCACGAGCTCCTACGAGCAGTACTTC
TRBD2	TRBV10-3	.	TRBJ2-2	CAISESVAGVTGELFF	TGTGCCATCAGTGAGTCGGTAGCGGGAGTTACCGGGGAGCTGTTTTTT
TRBD2	TRBV7-9	few	TRBJ2-5	CASSPTSGARQETQYF	TGTGCCAGCAGCCCCACTAGCGGGGCGCGCCAAGAGACCCAGTACTTC
TRBD1	TRBV7-9	few	TRBJ2-7	CASSIQGTGTYEQYF	TGTGCCAGCAGCATACAAGGGACAGGAACCTACGAGCAGTACTTC
TRBD2	TRBV6-2/TRBV6-3	few	TRBJ2-7	CASRLAAGEQYF	TGTGCCAGCAGGCTAGCGGCGGGGGAGCAGTACTTC
.	TRBV19	.	TRBJ2-3	CASSHAGIYTDTQYF	TGTGCCAGTAGTCATGCGGGTATTTACACAGATACGCAGTATTTT
.	TRBV20-1	few	TRBJ2-7	CSASSSYEQYF	TGCAGTGCTAGCTCTTCCTACGAGCAGTACTTC
.	TRBV7-9	many	TRBJ2-7	CASSFSWGRDEQYF	TGTGCCAGCAGCTTCAGTTGGGGTCGGGACGAGCAGTACTTC
.	TRBV7-6	.	TRBJ1-4	CASSLLGGGSPEKLFF	TGTGCCAGCAGCTTATTAGGGGGGGGGTCGCCCGAAAAACTGTTTTTT
.	TRBV12-3/TRBV12-4	.	TRBJ2-2	CASSLWGAGELFF	TGTGCCAGCAGTTTATGGGGGGCCGGGGAGCTGTTTTTT
TRBD2	TRBV7-2	many	TRBJ2-1	CASSPTSGEYNEQFF	TGTGCCAGCAGCCCAACTAGCGGAGAGTACAATGAGCAGTTCTTC
.	TRBV19	few	TRBJ2-7	CASSPTPGGGQYF	TGTGCCAGTAGTCCGACGCCAGGGGGAGGGCAGTACTTC
.	TRBV9	many	TRBJ1-2	CASSVAPDNYGYTF	TGTGCCAGCAGCGTAGCTCCCGATAACTATGGCTACACCTTC
.	TRBV19	.	TRBJ1-5	CDSSAGSDQPQHF	TGTGACAGTAGTGCAGGATCGGATCAGCCCCAGCATTTT
TRBD1	TRBV20-1	.	TRBJ2-7	CSAIHRDRASHEQYF	TGCAGTGCTATCCACCGGGACAGAGCATCCCACGAGCAGTACTTC
.	TRBV7-8	.	TRBJ2-7	CASSFEGTASAPSF	TGTGCCAGCAGCTTTGAGGGGACCGCCTCCGCGCCGTCCTTC
.	TRBV20-1	.	TRBJ2-7	CSARVGPPRYEQYF	TGCAGTGCTAGAGTGGGACCACCTCGCTACGAGCAGTACTTC
.	TRBV11-2	.	TRBJ1-5	CASSLEVTGSNQPQHF	TGTGCCAGCAGCTTAGAGGTGACGGGTAGCAATCAGCCCCAGCATTTT
TRBD2	TRBV6-1	.	TRBJ2-5	CASSEGIAGAGETQYF	TGTGCCAGCAGTGAAGGCATAGCGGGGGCAGGGGAGACCCAGTACTTC
TRBD2	TRBV5-1	.	TRBJ2-3	CASSRTSGSFSDAQYF	TGCGCCAGCAGCCGTACTAGCGGGAGCTTCTCAGATGCGCAGTATTTT
.	TRBV23-1	.	TRBJ2-1	CASSHIRDGAVYEQFF	TGCGCCAGCAGTCACATCCGGGACGGGGCCGTCTATGAGCAGTTCTTC
.	TRBV29-1	.	TRBJ2-7	CSVEDRKRHGSYEQYF	TGCAGCGTTGAAGATCGGAAGAGACACGGCAGCTACGAGCAGTACTTC
.	TRBV4-1	.	TRBJ1-1	CASSQGQIVEAFF	TGCGCCAGCAGCCAAGGACAGATCGTGGAAGCTTTCTTT
TRBD2	TRBV4-3	.	TRBJ2-1	CASSQDLSSGTYNEQFF	TGCGCCAGCAGCCAAGATCTCTCTAGCGGTACCTACAATGAGCAGTTCTTC
.	TRBV7-8	many	TRBJ2-1	CASSSTALWEYNEQFF	TGTGCCAGCAGCTCTACGGCCCTTTGGGAATACAATGAGCAGTTCTTC
.	TRBV6-1	.	TRBJ1-5	CASSSWEGQPQHF	TGTGCCAGCAGTTCGTGGGAGGGGCAGCCCCAGCATTTT
.	TRBV6-5	.	TRBJ2-7	CASSFSDRNGYEQYF	TGTGCCAGCAGTTTTTCGGACAGAAATGGATACGAGCAGTACTTC
.	TRBV27	.	TRBJ2-7	CASSFSQGGSYEQYF	TGTGCCAGCAGTTTTTCACAGGGAGGTTCCTACGAGCAGTACTTC